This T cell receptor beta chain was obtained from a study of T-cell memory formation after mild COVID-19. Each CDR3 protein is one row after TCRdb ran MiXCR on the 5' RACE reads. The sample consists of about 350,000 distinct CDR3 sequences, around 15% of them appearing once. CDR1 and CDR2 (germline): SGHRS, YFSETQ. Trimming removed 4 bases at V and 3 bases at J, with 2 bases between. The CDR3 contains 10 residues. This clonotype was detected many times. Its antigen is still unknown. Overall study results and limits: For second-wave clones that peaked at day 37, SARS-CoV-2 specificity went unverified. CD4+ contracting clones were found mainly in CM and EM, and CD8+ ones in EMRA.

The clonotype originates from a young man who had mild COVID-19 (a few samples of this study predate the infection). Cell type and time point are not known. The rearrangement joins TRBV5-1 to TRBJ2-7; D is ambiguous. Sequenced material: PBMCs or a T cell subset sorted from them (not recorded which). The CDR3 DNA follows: TGCGCCAGCAGCGTCTACGAGCAGTACTTC. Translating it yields CASSVYEQYF. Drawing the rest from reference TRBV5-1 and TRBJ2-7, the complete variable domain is KAGVTQTPRYLIKTRGQQVTLSCSPISGHRSVSWYQQTPGQGLQFLFEYFSETQRNKGNFPGRFSGRQFSNSRSEMNVSTLELGDSALYLCASSVYEQYFGPGTRLTVT.